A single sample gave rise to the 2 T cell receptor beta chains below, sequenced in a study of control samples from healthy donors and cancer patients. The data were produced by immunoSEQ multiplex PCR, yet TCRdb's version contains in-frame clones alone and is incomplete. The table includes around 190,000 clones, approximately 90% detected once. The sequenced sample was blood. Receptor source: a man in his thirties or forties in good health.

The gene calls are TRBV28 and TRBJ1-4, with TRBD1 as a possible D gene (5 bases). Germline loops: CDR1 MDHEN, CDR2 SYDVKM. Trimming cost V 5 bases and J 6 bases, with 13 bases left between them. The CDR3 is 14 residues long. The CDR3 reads CASSRPGRDEKLFF. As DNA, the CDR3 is TGTGCCAGCAGTCGGCCGGGGCGGGATGAAAAACTGTTTTTT.

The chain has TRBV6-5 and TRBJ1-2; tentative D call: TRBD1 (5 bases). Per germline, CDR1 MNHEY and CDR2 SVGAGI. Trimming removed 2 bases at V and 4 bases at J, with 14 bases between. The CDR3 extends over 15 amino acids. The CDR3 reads CASSYKPGRLYGYTF. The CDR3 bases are TGTGCCAGCAGTTACAAACCGGGACGCCTCTATGGCTACACCTTC.